This T cell receptor (beta chain) was documented in a study of identical twins. Germline CDR1 and CDR2: DFQATT and SNEGSKA (reference sequence). Trimming cost V 6 bases and J 5 bases; bases outside gene matches: 7. The CDR3 contains 13 residues. TCRdb re-analysed the 5' RACE reads in MiXCR, keeping a single row per CDR3 protein. The sample has 500,000 to 550,000 distinct CDR3 sequences; around 20% are singletons. There are a few counts of this clonotype. The sample was also linked to a second study, of T cells expressing NK-cell markers. That publication notes: There were a handful of donors in whom these clonotypes also led the CD3+CD56-NKG2C+ fraction.

The V and J genes are TRBV20-1 and TRBJ2-3, with 8 bases that match TRBD2. Sequencing was carried out using CD4+ T cells sorted from blood. The sequence was obtained from a woman aged 18-29 years in good health. This chain's CDR3 is CSASSGREDTQYF. For the CDR3, the DNA is TGCAGTGCGTCGAGCGGGAGAGAAGATACGCAGTATTTT.